This entry lists 29 T cell receptor beta chains sequenced from one sample in a study of T cell responses to AZD1222 COVID-19 vaccine. The protocol was immunoSEQ multiplex PCR, while the TCRdb copy is restricted to in-frame clones and leaves out a portion. The sample contains fewer than 85,000 clones, roughly nine tenths of which appear only once. This sample comprised peripheral blood, obtained 28 days after the second AZD1222 dose. These receptors all come from an adult who received the AZD1222 COVID-19 vaccine.

The DNA of the CDR3 is TGTGCCAGCAGCTTAGGGAAGTACGAGCAGTACTTC. It specifies CASSLGKYEQYF. The chain joins TRBV5-4 to TRBJ2-7; no definite D call. CDR1 and CDR2 from the germline V gene are SGHNT and YYREEE (reference sequence). Trimming cost V 2 bases and J 4 bases, with 7 bases left between them. CDR3 length: 12 residues.

V and J are TRBV28 and TRBJ1-5; perhaps TRBD1 as D (5 bases). V was trimmed by 2 bases and J by 2 bases, leaving 10 bases between them. The CDR3 loop spans 15 amino acids. Germline V CDR1 and CDR2: MDHEN, SYDVKM. This CDR3 reads CASSLGVGGNQPQHF. As DNA, the CDR3 is TGTGCCAGCAGTTTAGGGGTAGGGGGCAATCAGCCCCAGCATTTT.

The J gene is TRBJ2-7, the V gene TRBV11-1; 9 positions agree with TRBD1. The CDR3 extends over 14 amino acids. CDR1 is SGHAT, CDR2 FQDESV, per germline (reference sequence). The V segment lost 7 bases and the J segment 8 bases; nucleotides outside the gene matches: 12. The CDR3 spells CASTDNRDRVKQYF. The CDR3 DNA reads as TGTGCCAGCACCGATAACCGGGACAGGGTAAAGCAGTACTTC.

V usage is TRBV19 and J usage is TRBJ1-4; D not certain. V gave up 7 bases and J gave up 8 bases, with 11 bases separating them. Germline CDR1 LNHDA, CDR2 SQIVND (reference sequence). The CDR3 sequence is 12 residues long. CDR3 loop: CASTREREKLFF. The CDR3 coding sequence is TGTGCCAGTACTCGAGAAAGGGAAAAACTGTTTTTT.

This chain joins TRBV5-6 and TRBJ2-7; the D is unclear. There are 12 residues in the CDR3. Trimming shortened V by 4 bases and J by 3 bases, and 8 bases separated the two germline ends. Germline CDR1 reads SGHDT; CDR2 reads YYEEEE. CDR3 in DNA: TGTGCCAGCAGCCTCCTGGGCTACGAGCAGTACGTC. Amino acid sequence: CASSLLGYEQYV.

In its sample, this clone was seen once. The chain links TRBV11-2 to TRBJ1-1; maybe TRBD1 (6 bases). Per germline, CDR1 SGHAT and CDR2 FQNNGV. The V gene lost 0 bases and the J gene lost 1 base, with 18 bases spanning the gap. The length of the CDR3 is 18 residues. The CDR3 nucleotides read TGTGCCAGCAGCTTAGATTTCGGTGGGGGCCAGGGGAACACTGAAGCTTTCTTT. Translated: CASSLDFGGGQGNTEAFF.

This clone was recorded once. The chain uses TRBV2 and TRBJ1-5; 8 bases line up with TRBD1. The CDR3 contains 15 residues. Germline V gene sequence: CDR1 SNHLY, CDR2 FYNNEI. J was trimmed by 4 bases and V by 8 bases; bases with no gene match: 10. The CDR3 loop is CASWGGQAMNQPQHF. CDR3 nucleotides: TGTGCCAGCTGGGGGGGACAGGCGATGAATCAGCCCCAGCATTTT.

The chain joins TRBV19 to TRBJ1-5; D is uncertain. This CDR3 is built from 12 residues. CDR1 and CDR2 (germline): LNHDA, SQIVND (reference sequence). With 4 bases removed from V and 8 bases from J, the gap between germline ends came to 9 bases. As DNA, the CDR3 is TGTGCCAGTAGTAGGCAGAGGGAGCCCCAGCATTTT. Translated, it gives CASSRQREPQHF.

The chain joins TRBV29-1 to TRBJ2-3; D assignment may be TRBD1 or TRBD2 (5 bases each). Trimming pared 2 bases from V and 5 bases from J, leaving 17 bases between. Per the germline V gene, CDR1 is SQVTM and CDR2 is ANQGSEA. This CDR3 has 15 amino acids. The CDR3, as DNA: TGCAGCGTTGAACCACTTCGGGGACGCCGAGATACGCAGTATTTT. Its translation is CSVEPLRGRRDTQYF.

V gene TRBV5-1 combines with J gene TRBJ1-4, with TRBD1 matching 8 bases. This CDR3 is 16 amino acids long. Looked up from germline, CDR1 is SGHRS and CDR2 is YFSETQ. V lost 6 bases to trimming and J lost 7 bases; unmatched junction nucleotides: 14. DNA for the CDR3: TGCGCCAGCACCTTATCAGCAGGGGGCCTTGGTGAAAAACTGTTTTTT. Protein: CASTLSAGGLGEKLFF.

The gene calls are TRBV11-3 and TRBJ2-5; D gene uncertain. The CDR3 consists of 8 residues. The germline CDR1 and CDR2 sequences are SGHNT and YENEEA. V lost 2 bases and J lost 12, with 1 base in between. CDR3 residues: CASSLKYF. CDR3 DNA sequence: TGTGCCAGCAGCTTAAAGTACTTC.

V gene TRBV6-4 combines with J gene TRBJ2-2; 10 bases are shared with TRBD2. V was clipped by 5 bases and J by 1 base; unmatched bases: 7. Per germline, CDR1 MRHNA and CDR2 SNTAGT. The CDR3 totals 17 residues. This CDR3 is CASSQLAGPGNTGELFF. The CDR3 nucleotides read TGTGCCAGCAGTCAACTAGCGGGACCGGGGAACACCGGGGAGCTGTTTTTT.

The chain joins TRBV25-1 to TRBJ2-1; the D gene could be TRBD1 or TRBD2 (6 bases each). Germline lookup yields CDR1 MGHDK and CDR2 SYGVNS. The V end lost 3 bases, the J end lost 9 bases, and 21 bases lay between the germline ends. The CDR3 contains 16 residues. CDR3 loop: CASSDWGGIGGSEQFF. The CDR3 DNA reads TGTGCCAGCAGTGACTGGGGCGGGATAGGGGGAAGTGAGCAGTTCTTC.

The rearrangement joins TRBV27 to TRBJ1-5, with D tentatively TRBD1 (5 bases). Trimming took 3 bases from V and 0 from J, leaving 6 bases between them. Germline V gene data show CDR1 as MNHEY and CDR2 as SMNVEV (reference sequence). The CDR3 spans 14 residues. The CDR3 loop reads CASSFRVSNQPQHF. Here the CDR3 DNA reads TGTGCCAGCAGTTTCAGGGTTAGCAATCAGCCCCAGCATTTT.

This chain connects TRBV3-1 (or the pseudogene TRBV3-2) to TRBJ1-5, with 11 bases identical to TRBD1. V was pared by 0 bases and J by 9 bases, with 4 bases of the junction left unmatched. The CDR3 spans 15 residues. In germline, CDR1 is LGHDT, CDR2 YNNKEL (reference sequence). The CDR3 reads CASSQDGTGGPPQHF. For the CDR3, the DNA is TGTGCCAGCAGCCAAGACGGGACAGGGGGACCGCCCCAGCATTTT.

The J gene is TRBJ1-4, the V gene TRBV11-3, with D uncertain. V lost 3 bases and J lost 5, with 7 bases in between. Germline-derived CDR1 and CDR2 are SGHNT and YENEEA. This CDR3 contains 13 residues. CDR3 region: CASSFLDNEKLFF. The CDR3 DNA is TGTGCCAGCAGCTTCCTCGACAATGAAAAACTGTTTTTT.

This clone has only one observation. The chain joins TRBV7-3 to TRBJ2-2, with TRBD1 identical over 7 bases. Looked up from germline, CDR1 is SGHTA and CDR2 is FQGTGA. After removal of 5 bases from V and 1 base from J, the junction contained 4 bases not matched to a gene. This CDR3 contains 15 residues. CDR3 sequence reads: CASSNAGGNTGELFF. DNA for the CDR3: TGTGCCAGCAGCAATGCAGGGGGGAACACCGGGGAGCTGTTTTTT.

This sequence joins TRBV9 and TRBJ2-1; D gene unclear. The CDR3 extends over 12 amino acids. V lost 4 bases, J lost 2 bases, and 4 bases lay in between. Looked up from germline, CDR1 is SGDLS and CDR2 is YYNGEE. CDR3 sequence (DNA): TGTGCCAGCAGCATGACCTACAATGAGCAGTTCTTC. This codes for CASSMTYNEQFF.

V and J are TRBV19 and TRBJ1-5; 7 bases match TRBD1. CDR3 length: 16 amino acids. The V gene end was trimmed by 9 bases and the J gene end by 0 bases; junction bases not matched to a gene: 11. In germline, CDR1 is LNHDA, CDR2 SQIVND (reference sequence). The CDR3 here is CASLNRGAYSNQPQHF. CDR3 sequence (DNA): TGTGCCAGCCTTAACAGGGGCGCATATAGCAATCAGCCCCAGCATTTT.

A single count supports this clone. This chain uses TRBV5-1 with TRBJ1-1; D gene unclear. Germline CDR1 SGHRS, CDR2 YFSETQ. This CDR3 is 14 amino acids long. The V and J ends lost 0 bases and 2 bases respectively, with 8 bases between them. The CDR3 coding sequence is TGCGCCAGCAGCTTGGCACAGTTTAACACTGAAGCTTTCTTT. Amino acid sequence: CASSLAQFNTEAFF.

The chain couples TRBV7-2 to TRBJ2-1, with 7 positions matching TRBD2. CDR1 and CDR2 (germline): SGHTA, FQGNSA. The CDR3 is 16 residues long. The V segment lost 2 bases and the J segment 7 bases; nucleotides outside the gene matches: 11. CDR3 loop: CASSLNQGRVVNEQFF. Here the CDR3 DNA reads TGTGCCAGCAGCTTAAACCAAGGGAGGGTCGTTAATGAGCAGTTCTTC.

The rearrangement links TRBV10-3 to TRBJ2-7; D is perhaps TRBD1 or TRBD2 (5 bases each). V lost 10 bases and J lost 2, with 9 bases in between. The germline V gene encodes CDR1 ENHRY and CDR2 SYGVKD. The CDR3 runs to 11 residues. CDR3 in amino acids: CATRETYEQYV. CDR3 DNA sequence: TGTGCCACCAGGGAGACCTACGAGCAGTACGTC.

This CDR3 is CASSGTEITGELFF. DNA of the CDR3: TGTGCCAGCAGTGGGACAGAAATCACCGGGGAGCTGTTTTTT. This sequence joins TRBV2 and TRBJ2-2; D possibly corresponds to TRBD1 (6 bases). Trimming pared 4 bases from V and 4 bases from J, leaving 10 bases between. The CDR3 is made up of 14 amino acids. Per the germline V gene, CDR1 is SNHLY and CDR2 is FYNNEI.

The CDR3 is CASSIPGSSGNTIYF. CDR3 sequence (DNA): TGTGCCAGTAGTATTCCAGGTAGCTCTGGAAACACCATATATTTT. The chain joins TRBV19 to TRBJ1-3, with no clear D. The germline V gene has CDR1 LNHDA and CDR2 SQIVND (reference sequence). The CDR3 runs 15 residues. Trimming took off 3 bases at V and 0 bases at J, with 9 bases between the two ends.

The chain recombines TRBV14 with TRBJ1-1; no reliable D call. This CDR3 contains 15 residues. Trimming removed 1 base at V and 0 bases at J, with 9 bases between. Germline V gives CDR1 SGHDN, CDR2 FVKESK. The CDR3 protein is CASSQAPPLNTEAFF. DNA of the CDR3: TGTGCCAGCAGCCAAGCTCCACCATTGAACACTGAAGCTTTCTTT.

This rearrangement joins TRBV19 to TRBJ2-1; the match to TRBD2 covers 12 bases. This CDR3 region has 15 residues. Trimming cost V 4 bases and J 3 bases; bases outside gene matches: 1. Germline V gene sequence: CDR1 LNHDA, CDR2 SQIVND (reference sequence). The CDR3: CASSTLAGGYNEQFF. CDR3 in DNA: TGTGCCAGTAGTACACTAGCGGGGGGCTACAATGAGCAGTTCTTC.

This clone was recorded once. The rearrangement links TRBV28 to TRBJ2-5; maybe TRBD1 (6 bases). V lost 1 base, J lost 2 bases, and 11 bases lay in between. This CDR3 contains 15 residues. CDR1 MDHEN and CDR2 SYDVKM come from the germline V gene. The CDR3 region has the DNA TGTGCCAGCAGTTTATTTCCAGGGGAACAAGAGACCCAGTACTTC. Amino acids: CASSLFPGEQETQYF. The full variable domain, completed using reference TRBV28 and TRBJ2-5, is DVKVTQSSRYLVKRTGEKVFLECVQDMDHENMFWYRQDPGLGLRLIYFSYDVKMKEKGDIPEGYSVSREKKERFSLILESASTNQTSMYLCASSLFPGEQETQYFGPGTRLLVL.

This rearrangement joins TRBV15 to TRBJ2-1, with a weak D call TRBD2 (5 bases). Trimming pared 0 bases from V and 9 bases from J, leaving 15 bases between. This CDR3 is built from 15 residues. CDR1 and CDR2 (germline): LNHNV, YYDKDF (reference sequence). This chain's CDR3 is CATSRDALDEGEQFF. CDR3 nucleotides: TGTGCCACCAGCAGAGATGCACTAGATGAGGGTGAGCAGTTCTTC.

This sequence joins TRBV5-1 and TRBJ1-1, with D perhaps matching TRBD1 (6 bases). This CDR3 is built from 16 residues. Germline assignment: CDR1 SGHRS and CDR2 YFSETQ. Trimming removed 0 bases at V and 3 bases at J, with 15 bases between. The CDR3: CASSLAFRGADTEAFF. The CDR3 DNA reads as TGCGCCAGCAGCTTGGCCTTCCGGGGGGCGGACACTGAAGCTTTCTTT.